The clone carrying this TCR beta chain was observed many times. Its antigen is not known. Fresh 10 ml peripheral blood yielded PBMCs. This sample stems from a study of T cells in Graves' hyperthyroidism and ophthalmopathy. Study-level findings and limits: Researchers found most expanded thyroid clonotypes above 0.001 in blood as well.

TCR beta CDR3 regions were amplified from RNA transcripts. In the first-round RT-PCR of the TCR CDR3, the HTBI primer set was used. TCRdb itself ran the multiplex PCR reads through MiXCR, one entry per CDR3 protein. The sample carries about 420,000 distinct CDR3 sequences, approximately 15% recorded once. V shed 10 bases, J shed 5 bases, and the junction held 16 bases outside the gene matches. The CDR3 spans 15 residues. The germline CDR1 and CDR2 sequences are SNHLY and FYNNEI. The chain combines TRBV2 with TRBJ1-1; TRBD1 matches 7 bases. The receptor's source is a woman between 18 and 29 years old with Graves' hyperthyroidism. Source material: blood. CDR3 loop: CAILFVGRGGTEAFF. In DNA form, the CDR3 reads TGTGCCATCTTATTTGTTGGCAGGGGGGGAACTGAAGCTTTCTTT.